This note documents a single T cell receptor (beta chain) sequence. The CDR3 is made up of 19 amino acids. CDR1 is MGHRA and CDR2 is YSYEKL in the germline V gene. V lost 0 bases and J 4 bases, leaving 24 bases between the germline ends. This sample is part of a study of T cell responses to AZD1222 COVID-19 vaccine. The repertoire was sequenced with immunoSEQ multiplex PCR; TCRdb's copy has only in-frame clones and lacks some. The sample includes some 100,000 clones, 91% of them seen just once. Source: peripheral blood, taken on day 0 of AZD1222 vaccination. The TCR originated in an adult in good health. The chain uses TRBV4-1 and TRBJ1-1; possibly TRBD1 for D (6 bases). The CDR3 here is CASSQDAVGGPAVGTEAFF. The CDR3 region has the DNA TGCGCCAGCAGCCAAGATGCGGTTGGGGGGCCGGCTGTCGGCACTGAAGCTTTCTTT.